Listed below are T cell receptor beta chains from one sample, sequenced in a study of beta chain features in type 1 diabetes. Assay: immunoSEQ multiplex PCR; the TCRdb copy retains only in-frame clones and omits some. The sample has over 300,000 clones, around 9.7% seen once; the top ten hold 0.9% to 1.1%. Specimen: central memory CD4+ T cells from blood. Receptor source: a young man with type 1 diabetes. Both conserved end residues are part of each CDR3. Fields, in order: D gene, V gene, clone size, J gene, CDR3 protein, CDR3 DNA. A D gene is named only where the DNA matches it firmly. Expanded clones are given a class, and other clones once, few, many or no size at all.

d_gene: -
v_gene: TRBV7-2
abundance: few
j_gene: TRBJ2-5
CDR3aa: CASRPSMDVHQETQYF
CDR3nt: TGTGCCAGCAGGCCTAGCATGGACGTGCACCAAGAGACCCAGTACTTC

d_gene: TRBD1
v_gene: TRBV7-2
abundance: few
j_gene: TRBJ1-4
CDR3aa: CASSSTGDGRGEKLFF
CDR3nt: TGTGCCAGCAGCTCGACAGGGGACGGGCGTGGAGAAAAACTGTTTTTT

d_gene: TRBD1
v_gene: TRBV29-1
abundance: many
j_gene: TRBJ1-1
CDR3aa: CSVVGQGDTEAFF
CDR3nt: TGCAGCGTTGTCGGTCAGGGGGACACTGAAGCTTTCTTT

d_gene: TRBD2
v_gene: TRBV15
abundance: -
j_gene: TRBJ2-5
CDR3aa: CATSWTSGPEETQYF
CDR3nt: TGTGCCACCAGCTGGACTAGCGGACCTGAAGAGACCCAGTACTTC

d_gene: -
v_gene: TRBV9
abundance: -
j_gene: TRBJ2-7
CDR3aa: CASSGQYEQYF
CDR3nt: TGTGCCAGCTCTGGACAGTACGAGCAGTACTTC

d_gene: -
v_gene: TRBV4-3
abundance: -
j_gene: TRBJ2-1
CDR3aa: CASTPGNEQFF
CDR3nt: TGCGCCAGCACCCCAGGAAATGAGCAGTTCTTC

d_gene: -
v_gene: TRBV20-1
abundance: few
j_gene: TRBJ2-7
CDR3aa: CSARPLDEQYF
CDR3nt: TGCAGTGCTAGACCTTTAGACGAGCAGTACTTC

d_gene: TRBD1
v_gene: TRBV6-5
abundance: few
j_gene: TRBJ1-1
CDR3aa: CASSRTGDTEAFF
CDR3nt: TGTGCCAGCAGTAGGACAGGGGACACTGAAGCTTTCTTT

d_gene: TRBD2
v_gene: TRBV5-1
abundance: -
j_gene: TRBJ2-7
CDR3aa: CASSLATGGSYEQYF
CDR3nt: TGCGCCAGCAGCTTGGCCACGGGAGGCTCCTACGAGCAGTACTTC

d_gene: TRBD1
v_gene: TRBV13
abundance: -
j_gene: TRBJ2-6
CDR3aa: CASSPRQGISSGANVLTF
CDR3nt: TGTGCCAGCAGCCCGCGACAGGGAATAAGCTCTGGGGCCAACGTCCTGACTTTC

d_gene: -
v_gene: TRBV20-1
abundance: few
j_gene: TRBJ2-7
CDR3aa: CSASKGEQYF
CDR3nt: TGCAGTGCTTCAAAGGGAGAGCAGTACTTC

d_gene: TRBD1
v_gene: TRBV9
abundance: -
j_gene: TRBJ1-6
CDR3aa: CASSVEGAAYNSPLHF
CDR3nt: TGTGCCAGCAGCGTAGAGGGGGCGGCCTATAATTCACCCCTCCACTTT

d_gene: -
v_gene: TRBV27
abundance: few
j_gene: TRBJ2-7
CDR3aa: CASSSGFEQYF
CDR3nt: TGTGCCAGCAGTTCCGGTTTCGAGCAGTACTTC

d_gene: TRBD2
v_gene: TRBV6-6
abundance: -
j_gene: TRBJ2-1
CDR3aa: CASSPAGGANNEQFF
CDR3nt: TGTGCCAGCAGCCCAGCGGGGGGGGCTAACAATGAGCAGTTCTTC

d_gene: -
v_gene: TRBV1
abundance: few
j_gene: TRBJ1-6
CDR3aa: CTSSQMRQGSSPLHF
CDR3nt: TGCACCAGCAGCCAGATGCGGCAGGGGAGTTCACCCCTCCACTTT

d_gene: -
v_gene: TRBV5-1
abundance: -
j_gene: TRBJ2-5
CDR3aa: CASSSDRTQETQYF
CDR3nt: TGCGCCAGCAGCTCCGACAGGACTCAAGAGACCCAGTACTTC

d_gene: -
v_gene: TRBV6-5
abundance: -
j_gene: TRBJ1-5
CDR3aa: CASSQGTGRGPQHF
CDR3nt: TGTGCCAGCAGTCAGGGGACGGGGCGGGGGCCCCAGCATTTT

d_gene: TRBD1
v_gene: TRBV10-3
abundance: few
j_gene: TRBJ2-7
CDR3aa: CAISGPGQGISHEQYF
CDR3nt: TGTGCCATCAGTGGGCCGGGACAGGGAATTTCCCACGAGCAGTACTTC